These 17 T cell receptor beta chains share one sample of origin, sequenced in a study of monozygotic twins with inflammatory bowel disease. TCRdb reanalyzed the 5' RACE reads, giving one entry per CDR3 protein sequence and no DNA. In all, the sample yields roughly 200,000 distinct CDR3 sequences. Sequenced input: blood. All receptors derive from a human donor with ulcerative colitis or Crohn's disease, or a healthy co-twin of an affected twin (not recorded which).

The rearrangement uses TRBV12-3 or TRBV12-4 and TRBJ1-4; TCRdb returns TRBD1, unconfirmable since there is no DNA. The CDR3 extends over 15 amino acids. The CDR3 here is CASSFWTGSNEKLFF.

The chain combines TRBV20-1 with TRBJ2-5. There are 12 residues in the CDR3. Germline CDR1 and CDR2: DFQATT and SNEGSKA (reference sequence). CDR3: CSARKEKGTQYF.

The chain combines TRBV6-5 with TRBJ2-1; TCRdb selects TRBD2, and the lack of DNA leaves this call unchecked. Germline V gives CDR1 MNHEY, CDR2 SVGAGI. The CDR3 consists of 16 residues. CDR3 loop: CASSYSAGGAYNEQFF.

The chain joins TRBV5-1 to TRBJ2-2; checking the TCRdb D call of TRBD1 is not possible without DNA. CDR3 size: 14 residues. CDR1 is SGHRS, CDR2 YFSETQ, per germline. Here the CDR3 reads CASGGTGYTGELFF.

This chain connects TRBV5-1 to TRBJ2-1; TCRdb reports TRBD1, a call that lacks DNA to check it against. The length of the CDR3 is 15 residues. Germline V gives CDR1 SGHRS, CDR2 YFSETQ. CDR3 region: CASSSQDRGGNEQFF.

The rearrangement uses TRBV12-3 or TRBV12-4 and TRBJ2-7. This CDR3 has 15 residues. The CDR3 region is CASSLNLGSTYEQYF.

This sequence joins TRBV5-1 and TRBJ2-1; there is no DNA to check the TCRdb D call of TRBD1. The CDR3 spans 12 residues. Per the germline V gene, CDR1 is SGHRS and CDR2 is YFSETQ. Here the CDR3 reads CASWDIYNEQFF.

The chain uses TRBV6-1 and TRBJ1-3; the D call of TRBD1 rests on TCRdb alone, since no DNA is present to check it. From germline, CDR1 is MNHNS and CDR2 SASEGT. The CDR3 spans 15 residues. The CDR3 here is CASRSTGVTGNTIYF.

The V and J genes are TRBV4-2 and TRBJ2-1; TCRdb's assignment of TRBD2 cannot be checked, as there is no DNA. The CDR3 runs 15 residues. The V gene's germline CDR1 is LGHNA and CDR2 YNFKEQ. The CDR3 region is CASGTVAGGLNEQFF.

The genes are TRBV5-1 and TRBJ1-1; TCRdb gives TRBD1 as the D gene, but with no DNA this cannot be confirmed. The CDR3 length is 15 residues. CDR1 and CDR2 from the germline V gene are SGHRS and YFSETQ. The CDR3 here is CASSLIGTLNTEAFF.

This sequence joins TRBV12-3 or TRBV12-4 and TRBJ2-1; there is no DNA to check the TCRdb D call of TRBD1. The CDR3 is made up of 12 amino acids. This chain's CDR3 is CASRGSGDEQFF.

The chain couples TRBV3-1 to TRBJ2-3; without DNA, the TCRdb call of TRBD1 cannot be checked. This CDR3 comprises 16 residues. CDR1 LGHDT and CDR2 YNNKEL come from the germline V gene (reference sequence). The CDR3 protein is CASSLRSGGSTDTQYF.

This sequence joins TRBV12-3 or TRBV12-4 and TRBJ2-7; the TCRdb call, TRBD1, lacks DNA for checking. The CDR3 has 14 amino acids. CDR3 amino acids: CASSARDRGGRMYF.

This CDR3 reads CASFGGSEAFF. The V and J genes are TRBV5-1 and TRBJ1-1; absent DNA, TCRdb's TRBD1 call cannot be checked. Germline loops: CDR1 SGHRS, CDR2 YFSETQ. The CDR3 totals 11 residues. Supplemented by reference TRBV5-1 and TRBJ1-1, the full variable domain reads KAGVTQTPRYLIKTRGQQVTLSCSPISGHRSVSWYQQTPGQGLQFLFEYFSETQRNKGNFPGRFSGRQFSNSRSEMNVSTLELGDSALYLCASFGGSEAFFGQGTRLTVV.

The chain employs TRBV12-3 or TRBV12-4 and TRBJ1-1; lacking DNA, the TRBD1 call made by TCRdb goes unchecked. CDR3 size: 14 residues. The CDR3 protein is CASSSGGTYTEAFF.

The chain couples TRBV6-1 to TRBJ2-6; the TCRdb call, TRBD1, lacks DNA for checking. This CDR3 has 16 residues. Germline V lookup: CDR1 MNHNS, CDR2 SASEGT. This CDR3 reads CASSAQGATGANVLTF.

The chain combines TRBV18 with TRBJ2-7; TCRdb selects TRBD1, and the lack of DNA leaves this call unchecked. The CDR3 loop spans 14 amino acids. Germline CDR1 is KGHSH and CDR2 is LQKENI. CDR3 loop: CASSPGGSPPEQYF.